This T cell receptor (beta chain) was sequenced during a study of T cells in Graves' hyperthyroidism and ophthalmopathy. Background on the study: Blood from the periphery was taken at initial diagnosis, before any treatment. Study findings and constraints: Expanded thyroid clonotypes (above 0.001) were mostly also found in blood.

Amplification of TCR beta CDR3 regions was performed using RNA transcripts as template. With the HTBI primer set, the TCR CDR3 went through a first round of RT-PCR. TCRdb redid the calling of the multiplex PCR reads with MiXCR, one entry per CDR3 protein. The sample has 300,000 or so distinct CDR3 sequences, around 20% seen once. Per the germline V gene, CDR1 is MNHEY and CDR2 is SVGEGT. The CDR3 covers 14 residues. Trimming stripped 2 bases from V and 5 bases from J, with 12 bases between. The sample holds many counts of this clonotype. Its antigen is currently unknown. The specimen sequenced was blood. The chain couples TRBV6-2 or TRBV6-3 to TRBJ1-2; D call uncertain. The receptor's source is a woman in her 50s with Graves' hyperthyroidism. CDR3 DNA sequence: TGTGCCAGCAGTTACCCCGGACTTATGTATGGCTACACCTTC. Translation: CASSYPGLMYGYTF.